Below, 32 T cell receptor beta chains from the same sample are listed, as sequenced in a study of blood T cell repertoires in COVID-19. The protocol was immunoSEQ multiplex PCR, while the TCRdb copy is restricted to in-frame clones and leaves out a portion. The sample includes 150,000 to 190,000 clones, about four fifths seen only once; the top ten take around 3.5%. Input material: peripheral blood. The origin of the receptors is a woman aged 80 or over with acute or convalescent COVID-19.

This clone was found a few times. The gene calls are TRBV7-9 and TRBJ2-2, with D possibly TRBD1 on 6 matching bases. Germline assignment: CDR1 SEHNR and CDR2 FQNEAQ (reference sequence). The CDR3 has 14 residues. Trimming removed 1 base at V and 3 bases at J, with 6 bases between. CDR3 loop: CASSLGTDTGELFF. The CDR3 DNA reads TGTGCCAGCAGCTTAGGGACAGACACCGGGGAGCTGTTTTTT.

The chain joins TRBV27 to TRBJ2-3; 8 nucleotides align to TRBD2. Germline CDR1 is MNHEY and CDR2 is SMNVEV (reference sequence). CDR3 length equals 13 residues. The junction had 3 bases not matched to a gene; V was cut back by 6 bases and J by 4 bases. In DNA form, the CDR3 reads TGTGCCAGCAGGAGCGGGGGCGCAGATACGCAGTATTTT. Translation gives CASRSGGADTQYF.

The J gene is TRBJ2-1, the V gene TRBV7-9; TRBD2 agrees at 8 bases. This CDR3 is 15 amino acids long. V shed 0 bases, J shed 9 bases, and the junction held 7 bases outside the gene matches. Germline CDR1 is SEHNR and CDR2 is FQNEAQ (reference sequence). CDR3: CASSLAIVSGSEQFF. The CDR3 DNA sequence: TGTGCCAGCAGCTTAGCGATTGTAAGCGGGAGTGAGCAGTTCTTC.

V usage is TRBV29-1 and J usage is TRBJ2-3; TRBD2 agrees at 14 bases. Germline-derived CDR1 and CDR2 are SQVTM and ANQGSEA. This CDR3 comprises 15 residues. V lost 7 bases to trimming and J lost 1 base; unmatched junction nucleotides: 4. CDR3 bases: TGCAGCGCTCCGGGACTAGCGGGGGGCACAGATACGCAGTATTTT. This codes for CSAPGLAGGTDTQYF.

The CDR3 is CAITGTGGDYTF. CDR3 coding DNA: TGTGCCATCACGGGGACAGGGGGCGACTACACCTTC. The rearrangement links TRBV10-3 to TRBJ1-2; 12 bases line up with TRBD1. CDR1 is ENHRY, CDR2 SYGVKD, per germline. This CDR3 region has 12 residues. V trimming: 7 bases; J trimming: 10 bases; junction bases outside the gene matches: 4.

The V gene is TRBV24-1, the J gene TRBJ1-2, with 8 bases identical to TRBD1. Trimming took 0 bases from V and 7 from J; bases not matched to a gene: 6. This CDR3 spans 15 amino acids. Germline CDR1 and CDR2: KGHDR and SFDVKD. DNA for the CDR3: TGTGCCACCAGTGATTTGTTGGGACAGGTCGCTGGCTACACCTTC. Amino acids: CATSDLLGQVAGYTF.

This clone was recorded once. In DNA, the CDR3 is TGCAGCGTGGACCTCGGTGGGACTAGCGGAGGCTACGAGCAGTACTTC. This sequence encodes CSVDLGGTSGGYEQYF. The chain employs TRBV29-1 and TRBJ2-7; 11 nucleotides agree with TRBD2. Per the germline V gene, CDR1 is SQVTM and CDR2 is ANQGSEA. The length of the CDR3 is 16 residues. Trimming removed 6 bases from V and 3 bases from J; junction bases left unmatched: 13.

In its sample, this clone was seen a few times. The chain couples TRBV19 to TRBJ1-1, with a tentative D call TRBD1 (5 bases). Trimming took off 3 bases at V and 10 bases at J, with 9 bases between the two ends. From germline, CDR1 is LNHDA and CDR2 SQIVND (reference sequence). The CDR3 is 11 residues long. The CDR3 loop reads CASSIERGAFF. The CDR3, as DNA: TGTGCCAGTAGTATCGAAAGGGGAGCTTTCTTT.

This chain joins TRBV4-1 and TRBJ2-1; 12 nucleotides match TRBD2. Germline lookup yields CDR1 MGHRA and CDR2 YSYEKL. The CDR3 contains 16 residues. V was clipped by 0 bases and J by 10 bases; unmatched bases: 7. CDR3 in amino acids: CASSQDRRLAGVEQFF. The CDR3, as DNA: TGCGCCAGCAGCCAAGATCGGAGACTAGCGGGAGTAGAGCAGTTCTTC.

The chain employs TRBV3-1 (or the pseudogene TRBV3-2) and TRBJ1-1, with D perhaps matching TRBD1 (5 bases). CDR1 and CDR2 (germline): LGHDT, YNNKEL (reference sequence). The CDR3 is made up of 15 amino acids. The V end lost 1 base, the J end lost 4 bases, and 13 bases lay between the germline ends. The CDR3 spells CASSQGVGGGTEAFF. The CDR3 bases are TGTGCCAGCAGCCAAGGAGTTGGGGGGGGCACTGAAGCTTTCTTT.

The chain employs TRBV18 and TRBJ1-4, with 7 bases fitting TRBD1. Germline loops: CDR1 KGHSH, CDR2 LQKENI. This CDR3 spans 15 amino acids. The junction had 6 bases not matched to a gene; V was cut back by 3 bases and J by 5 bases. The CDR3, as DNA: TGTGCCAGCTCACCGTACGGGACAGAAAATGAAAAACTGTTTTTT. Its translation: CASSPYGTENEKLFF.

The rearrangement links TRBV19 to TRBJ1-1; D call uncertain. V shed 5 bases and J shed 2 bases, with 9 bases lying between them. The CDR3 totals 13 residues. CDR1 LNHDA and CDR2 SQIVND come from the germline V gene (reference sequence). CDR3 sequence reads: CASSDNRNTEAFF. Here the CDR3 DNA reads TGTGCCAGTAGTGACAACAGAAACACTGAAGCTTTCTTT.

The sample holds a few counts of this clone. The V call is TRBV5-1, the J call TRBJ2-7; the match to TRBD1 covers 7 bases. The CDR3 totals 14 residues. The V gene end was trimmed by 5 bases and the J gene end by 1 base; junction bases not matched to a gene: 6. Germline values: CDR1 SGHRS, CDR2 YFSETQ. CDR3 nucleotide sequence: TGCGCCAGCAGGACAGGGACGACGTCCTACGAGCAGTACTTC. It encodes CASRTGTTSYEQYF.

There are a few counts of this clone. Within the sample, other DNA sequences also encode this same CDR3. CDR3 sequence: CASSLGGSSYNEQFF. The CDR3 DNA is TGCGCCAGCAGTCTAGGAGGGTCTTCCTACAATGAGCAGTTCTTC. The rearrangement links TRBV5-1 to TRBJ2-1; possible D gene TRBD2, 6 bases. V was shortened by 5 bases and J by 1 base, with 13 bases between the two germline ends. Germline assignment: CDR1 SGHRS and CDR2 YFSETQ. CDR3 length: 15 residues. Drawing the rest from reference TRBV5-1 and TRBJ2-1, the complete variable domain is KAGVTQTPRYLIKTRGQQVTLSCSPISGHRSVSWYQQTPGQGLQFLFEYFSETQRNKGNFPGRFSGRQFSNSRSEMNVSTLELGDSALYLCASSLGGSSYNEQFFGPGTRLTVL.

The chain joins TRBV2 to TRBJ1-1, with D uncertain. V was shortened by 3 bases and J by 0 bases, with 5 bases between the two germline ends. From germline, CDR1 is SNHLY and CDR2 FYNNEI. This CDR3 is built from 13 residues. For the CDR3, the DNA is TGTGCCAGCAGTGAGGCGGTGAACACTGAAGCTTTCTTT. Its protein is CASSEAVNTEAFF.

The J gene is TRBJ1-5, the V gene TRBV20-1; D possibly corresponds to TRBD1 (5 bases). The germline V gene has CDR1 DFQATT and CDR2 SNEGSKA (reference sequence). This CDR3 is 11 amino acids long. V gave up 6 bases and J gave up 9 bases, with 12 bases separating them. In DNA form, the CDR3 reads TGCAGTGCCGCCTCCGGGGGGCCCCAGCATTTT. Translating it yields CSAASGGPQHF.

At least ten counts were recorded for this clone. This CDR3 is CASSRTTSGRTGETQYF. CDR3 bases: TGCGCCAGCAGCCGTACGACTAGCGGGAGAACGGGGGAGACCCAGTACTTC. This sequence joins TRBV5-1 and TRBJ2-5; 12 nucleotides align to TRBD2. This CDR3 is built from 17 residues. V was clipped by 4 bases and J by 5 bases; unmatched bases: 12. In germline, CDR1 is SGHRS, CDR2 YFSETQ.

This chain joins TRBV27 and TRBJ1-2; D remains unclear. The V gene lost 6 bases and the J gene lost 2 bases, with 10 bases spanning the gap. The CDR3 length is 13 residues. Germline CDR1 reads MNHEY; CDR2 reads SMNVEV (reference sequence). The chain's CDR3 is CASRIRENYGYTF. The DNA of the CDR3 is TGTGCCAGCAGGATTCGGGAGAACTATGGCTACACCTTC.

The rearrangement uses TRBV5-5 and TRBJ1-1, with a weak D call TRBD1 (6 bases). This CDR3 comprises 14 residues. V dropped 3 bases and J dropped 6 bases, with 15 bases sitting between them. Per germline, CDR1 SGHKS and CDR2 YYEKEE (reference sequence). CDR3 loop: CASSYNSQGPEAFF. The CDR3 DNA follows: TGTGCCAGCAGCTACAACTCACAGGGCCCTGAAGCTTTCTTT.

The CDR3 DNA is TGTGCCAGCAGCCTGTCTCTGTCACCCCTCCACTTT. This codes for CASSLSLSPLHF. V usage is TRBV6-6 and J usage is TRBJ1-6; D gene uncertain. Germline V gene data show CDR1 as MNHNY and CDR2 as SVGAGI (reference sequence). The CDR3 is made up of 12 amino acids. Trimming shortened V by 6 bases and J by 10 bases, and 10 bases separated the two germline ends.

CDR3 nucleotide sequence: TGCGCCAGCAGCCAAGATACAGCTAGCCTCACAGATACGCAGTATTTT. Protein sequence: CASSQDTASLTDTQYF. The rearrangement joins TRBV4-1 to TRBJ2-3, with D perhaps TRBD2 (5 bases). V gave up 0 bases and J gave up 2 bases, with 12 bases separating them. The CDR3 covers 16 residues. Germline loops: CDR1 MGHRA, CDR2 YSYEKL.

This chain links TRBV11-2 with TRBJ1-1; D is unresolved. CDR1 is SGHAT, CDR2 FQNNGV, per germline. Trimming left V 2 bases short and J 0 bases short, with 10 bases between. The CDR3 is made up of 15 amino acids. CDR3 DNA: TGTGCCAGCAGCTTAAAGCGTGACTTGAACACTGAAGCTTTCTTT. The encoded protein is CASSLKRDLNTEAFF.

The chain links TRBV4-1 to TRBJ2-5; possible D gene TRBD2, 6 bases. Germline loops: CDR1 MGHRA, CDR2 YSYEKL. Between the trimmed V and J ends, which lost 1 base and 4 bases, there was a span of 10 bases. The CDR3 length is 14 residues. This CDR3 reads CASSQGGLRETQYF. CDR3 coding DNA: TGCGCCAGCAGCCAAGGGGGACTTCGAGAGACCCAGTACTTC.

This chain joins TRBV7-3 and TRBJ1-5, with D maybe TRBD1 (6 bases). Between the trimmed V and J ends, which lost 5 bases and 5 bases, there was a span of 19 bases. The CDR3 runs 16 residues. Germline lookup yields CDR1 SGHTA and CDR2 FQGTGA. The CDR3 is CASSRKEDRPDQPQHF. CDR3 bases: TGTGCCAGCAGCCGAAAAGAAGACAGGCCTGATCAGCCCCAGCATTTT.

The chain uses TRBV5-6 and TRBJ2-3, with TRBD1 as a possible D gene (5 bases). CDR1 is SGHDT, CDR2 YYEEEE, per germline. V lost 3 bases and J 2 bases, leaving 10 bases between the germline ends. The CDR3 is made up of 14 amino acids. The CDR3 coding sequence is TGTGCCAGCAGCTCGACAGTTCTCACAGATACGCAGTATTTT. It is translated as CASSSTVLTDTQYF.

This clone has more than one count but fewer than ten. This chain links TRBV5-1 with TRBJ1-1, with 7 bases lining up with TRBD1. CDR3 length equals 15 residues. The V gene end was trimmed by 4 bases and the J gene end by 4 bases; junction bases not matched to a gene: 10. Per the germline V gene, CDR1 is SGHRS and CDR2 is YFSETQ. CDR3 bases: TGCGCCAGCAGCGGAACAGGGGTTACGGGCACTGAAGCTTTCTTT. This translates into CASSGTGVTGTEAFF.

This clone was counted only a few times. The V and J genes are TRBV6-1 and TRBJ2-7; 8 nucleotides match TRBD1. The V segment lost 1 base and the J segment 2 bases; nucleotides outside the gene matches: 4. Germline V CDR1 and CDR2: MNHNS, SASEGT. This CDR3 region has 15 residues. CDR3 sequence: CASSEGQGKTYEQYF. CDR3 sequence (DNA): TGTGCCAGCAGTGAAGGACAGGGGAAAACCTACGAGCAGTACTTC.

This clone was recorded once. The junction and the germline gene differ at one end; a read error may be behind it. The chain has TRBV19 and TRBJ1-2, with unresolved D. The CDR3 totals 14 residues. In germline, CDR1 is LNHDA, CDR2 SQIVND (reference sequence). The CDR3 nucleotides are TGTGCCAGTAGTATTTCAGGCTCTAACCATGGCTACACCTTC. Translating it yields CASSISGSNHGYTF.

This chain connects TRBV18 to TRBJ2-7; a possible D gene is TRBD2 (5 bases). This CDR3 is 13 amino acids long. Germline values: CDR1 KGHSH, CDR2 LQKENI. V lost 5 bases to trimming and J lost 3 bases, with 11 bases between them. CDR3: CASSTGNLYEQYF. The CDR3 DNA is TGTGCCAGCTCAACGGGGAACCTCTACGAGCAGTACTTC.

There are a few counts of this clone. The chain couples TRBV6-5 to TRBJ1-2; TRBD1 aligns across 8 bases. The CDR3 runs to 12 residues. Trimming at V came to 8 bases and at J to 8 bases, leaving 7 bases not matched to a gene. CDR1 is MNHEY, CDR2 SVGAGI, per germline. The CDR3, as DNA: TGTGCCAGCGGACAGGGTTTGTACGGCTACACCTTC. Translating gives CASGQGLYGYTF.

This rearrangement joins TRBV27 to TRBJ1-4; TRBD1 agrees at 11 bases. V trimming: 2 bases; J trimming: 8 bases; junction bases outside the gene matches: 7. The CDR3 length is 16 residues. CDR1 and CDR2 (germline): MNHEY, SMNVEV (reference sequence). The CDR3 DNA reads TGTGCCAGCAGTTTAAAGGGACAGGGGGAAAGGGAAAAACTGTTTTTT. Translation gives CASSLKGQGEREKLFF.

V is TRBV7-2 and J is TRBJ2-2; TRBD1 matches 7 bases. Germline CDR1 is SGHTA and CDR2 is FQGNSA. The CDR3 is 15 residues long. V was pared by 3 bases and J by 0 bases, with 1 base of the junction left unmatched. Here the CDR3 DNA reads TGTGCCAGCAGCTTGGGACAGACGAACACCGGGGAGCTGTTTTTT. It specifies CASSLGQTNTGELFF.